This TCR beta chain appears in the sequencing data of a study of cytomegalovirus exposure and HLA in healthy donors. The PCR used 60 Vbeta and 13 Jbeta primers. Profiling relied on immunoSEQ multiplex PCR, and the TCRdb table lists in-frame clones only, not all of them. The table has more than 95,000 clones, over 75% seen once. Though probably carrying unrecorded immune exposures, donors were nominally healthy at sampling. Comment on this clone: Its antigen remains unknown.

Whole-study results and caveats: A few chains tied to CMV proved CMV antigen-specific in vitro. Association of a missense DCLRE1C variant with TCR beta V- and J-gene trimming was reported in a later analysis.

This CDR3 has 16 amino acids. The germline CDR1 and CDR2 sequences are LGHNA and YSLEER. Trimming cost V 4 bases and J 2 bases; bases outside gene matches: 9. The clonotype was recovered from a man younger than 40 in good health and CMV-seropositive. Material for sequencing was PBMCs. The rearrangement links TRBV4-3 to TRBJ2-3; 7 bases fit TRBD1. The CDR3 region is CASSPETGAITDTQYF. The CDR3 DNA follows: TGCGCCAGCAGCCCAGAAACAGGGGCTATCACAGATACGCAGTATTTT.